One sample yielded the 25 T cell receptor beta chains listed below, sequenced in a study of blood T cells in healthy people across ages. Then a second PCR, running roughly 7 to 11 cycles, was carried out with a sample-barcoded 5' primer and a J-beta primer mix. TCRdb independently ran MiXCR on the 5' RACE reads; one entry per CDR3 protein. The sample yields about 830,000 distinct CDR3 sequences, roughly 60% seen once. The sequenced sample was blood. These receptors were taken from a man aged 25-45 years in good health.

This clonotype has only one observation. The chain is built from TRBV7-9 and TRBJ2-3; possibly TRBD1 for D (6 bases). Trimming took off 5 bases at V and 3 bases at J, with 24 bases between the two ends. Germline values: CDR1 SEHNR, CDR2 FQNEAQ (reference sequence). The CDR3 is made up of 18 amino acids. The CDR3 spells CASSPKGMYRVSTDTQYF. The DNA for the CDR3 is TGTGCCAGCAGCCCTAAAGGCATGTACAGGGTATCGACAGATACGCAGTATTTT. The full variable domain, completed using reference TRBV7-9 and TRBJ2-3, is DTGVSQNPRHKITKRGQNVTFRCDPISEHNRLYWYRQTLGQGPEFLTYFQNEAQLEKSRLLSDRFSAERPKGSFSTLEIQRTEQGDSAMYLCASSPKGMYRVSTDTQYFGPGTRLTVL.

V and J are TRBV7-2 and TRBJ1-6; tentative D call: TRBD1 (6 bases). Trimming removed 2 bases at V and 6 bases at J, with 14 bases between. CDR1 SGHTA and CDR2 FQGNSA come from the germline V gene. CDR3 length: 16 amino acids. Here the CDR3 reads CASSLRLGRGNSPLHF. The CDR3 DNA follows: TGTGCCAGCAGCTTACGCCTCGGCAGGGGTAATTCACCCCTCCACTTT.

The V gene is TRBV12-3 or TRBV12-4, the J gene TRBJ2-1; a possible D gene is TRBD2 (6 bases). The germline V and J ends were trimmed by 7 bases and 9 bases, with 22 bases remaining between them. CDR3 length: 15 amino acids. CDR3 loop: CASTNRRGAIGEQFF. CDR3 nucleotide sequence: TGTGCCAGCACCAACCGGCGCGGGGCTATCGGTGAGCAGTTCTTC.

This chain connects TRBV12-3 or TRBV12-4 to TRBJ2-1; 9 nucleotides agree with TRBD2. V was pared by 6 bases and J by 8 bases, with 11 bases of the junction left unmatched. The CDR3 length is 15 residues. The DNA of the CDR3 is TGTGCCAGCAGCCCGAGCGGGGGGTCTTTTTATGAGCAGTTCTTC. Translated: CASSPSGGSFYEQFF.

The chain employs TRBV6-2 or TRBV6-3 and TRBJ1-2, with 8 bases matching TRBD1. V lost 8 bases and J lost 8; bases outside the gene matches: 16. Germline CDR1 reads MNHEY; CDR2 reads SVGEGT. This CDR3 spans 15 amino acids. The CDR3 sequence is CASGDLAGQGDGYTF. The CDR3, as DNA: TGTGCCAGCGGCGACCTCGCCGGACAGGGTGACGGCTACACCTTC.

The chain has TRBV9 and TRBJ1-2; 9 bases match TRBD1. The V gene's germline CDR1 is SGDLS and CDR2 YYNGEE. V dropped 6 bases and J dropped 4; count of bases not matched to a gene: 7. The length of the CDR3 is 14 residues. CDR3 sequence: CASTRTGALYGYTF. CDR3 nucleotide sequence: TGTGCCAGCACCCGGACAGGGGCTCTCTATGGCTACACCTTC.

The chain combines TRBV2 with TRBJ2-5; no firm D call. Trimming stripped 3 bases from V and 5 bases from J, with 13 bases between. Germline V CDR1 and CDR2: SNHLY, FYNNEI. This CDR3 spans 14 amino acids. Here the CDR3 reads CASSDSVIRETQYF. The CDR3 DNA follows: TGTGCCAGCAGTGATTCGGTGATTAGGGAGACCCAGTACTTC.

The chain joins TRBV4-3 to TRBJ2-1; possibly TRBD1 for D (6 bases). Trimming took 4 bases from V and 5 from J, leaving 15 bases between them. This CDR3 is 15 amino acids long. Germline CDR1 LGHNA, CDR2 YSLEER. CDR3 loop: CASSPGGWGHNEQFF. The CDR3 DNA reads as TGCGCCAGCAGCCCCGGTGGGTGGGGGCACAATGAGCAGTTCTTC.

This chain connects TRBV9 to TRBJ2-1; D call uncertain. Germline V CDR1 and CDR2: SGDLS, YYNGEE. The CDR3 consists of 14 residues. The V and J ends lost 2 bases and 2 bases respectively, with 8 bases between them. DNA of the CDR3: TGTGCCAGCAGCGTCCTTGAGGCCTACAATGAGCAGTTCTTC. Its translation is CASSVLEAYNEQFF. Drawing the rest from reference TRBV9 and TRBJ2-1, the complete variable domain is DSGVTQTPKHLITATGQRVTLRCSPRSGDLSVYWYQQSLDQGLQFLIQYYNGEERAKGNILERFSAQQFPDLHSELNLSSLELGDSALYFCASSVLEAYNEQFFGPGTRLTVL.

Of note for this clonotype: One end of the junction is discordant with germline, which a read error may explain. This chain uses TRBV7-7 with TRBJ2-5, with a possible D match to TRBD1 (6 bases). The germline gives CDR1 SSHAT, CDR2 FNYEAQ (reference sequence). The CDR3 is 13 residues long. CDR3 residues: CASSVVSQGEQYF. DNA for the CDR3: TGTGCTAGCAGCGTAGTGTCACAGGGAGAGCAGTACTTC.

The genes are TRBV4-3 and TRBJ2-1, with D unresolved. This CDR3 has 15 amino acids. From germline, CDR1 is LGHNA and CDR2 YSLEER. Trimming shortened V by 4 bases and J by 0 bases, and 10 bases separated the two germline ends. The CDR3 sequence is CASSLDAYSYNEQFF. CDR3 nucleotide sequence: TGCGCCAGCAGCCTGGACGCTTACTCCTACAATGAGCAGTTCTTC.

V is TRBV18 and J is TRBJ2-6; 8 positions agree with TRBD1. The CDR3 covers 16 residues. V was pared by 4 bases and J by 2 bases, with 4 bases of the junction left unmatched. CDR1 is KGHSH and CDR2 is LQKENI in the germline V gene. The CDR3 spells CASSQQDRAGANVLTF. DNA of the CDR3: TGTGCCAGCTCACAACAGGACAGGGCTGGGGCCAACGTCCTGACTTTC.

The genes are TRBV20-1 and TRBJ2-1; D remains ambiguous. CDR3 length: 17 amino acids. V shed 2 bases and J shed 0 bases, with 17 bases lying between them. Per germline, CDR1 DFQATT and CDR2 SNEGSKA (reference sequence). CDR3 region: CSARFSNPSGSYNEQFF. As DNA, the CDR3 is TGCAGTGCTAGATTTAGCAACCCATCTGGCTCCTACAATGAGCAGTTCTTC.

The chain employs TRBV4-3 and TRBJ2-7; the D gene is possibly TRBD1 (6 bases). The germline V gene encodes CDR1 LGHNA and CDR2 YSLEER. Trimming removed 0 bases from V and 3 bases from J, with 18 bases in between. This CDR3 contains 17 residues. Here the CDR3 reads CASSQDFRQGSFYEQYF. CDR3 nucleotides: TGCGCCAGCAGCCAAGATTTTCGGCAGGGGTCCTTCTACGAGCAGTACTTC.

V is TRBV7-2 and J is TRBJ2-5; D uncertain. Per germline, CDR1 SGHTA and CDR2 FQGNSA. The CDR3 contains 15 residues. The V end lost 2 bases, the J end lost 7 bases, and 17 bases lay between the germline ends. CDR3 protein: CASSLPSSQEWTQYF. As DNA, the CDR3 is TGTGCCAGCAGCTTACCCAGCAGCCAAGAATGGACCCAGTACTTC. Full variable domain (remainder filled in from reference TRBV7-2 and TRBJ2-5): GAGVSQSPSNKVTEKGKDVELRCDPISGHTALYWYRQSLGQGLEFLIYFQGNSAPDKSGLPSDRFSAERTGGSVSTLTIQRTQQEDSAVYLCASSLPSSQEWTQYFGPGTRLLVL.

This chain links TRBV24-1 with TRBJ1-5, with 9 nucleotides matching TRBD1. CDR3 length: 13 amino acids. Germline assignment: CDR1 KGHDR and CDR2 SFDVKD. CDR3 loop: CASTGGEGQPQHF. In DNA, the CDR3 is TGTGCGAGCACAGGGGGCGAAGGTCAGCCCCAGCATTTT.

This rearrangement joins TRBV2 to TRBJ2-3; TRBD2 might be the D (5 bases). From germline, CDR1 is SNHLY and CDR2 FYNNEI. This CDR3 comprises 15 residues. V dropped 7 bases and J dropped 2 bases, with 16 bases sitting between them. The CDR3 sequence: CASTLLAGATDTQYF. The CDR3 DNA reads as TGTGCCAGCACCCTCTTGGCGGGCGCCACAGATACGCAGTATTTT.

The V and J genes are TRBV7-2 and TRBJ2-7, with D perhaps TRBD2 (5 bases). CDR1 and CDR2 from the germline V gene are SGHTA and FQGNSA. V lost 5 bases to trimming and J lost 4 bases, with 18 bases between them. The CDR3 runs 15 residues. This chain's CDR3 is CASSLSSGAGYEQYF. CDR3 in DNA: TGTGCCAGCAGCCTCTCGAGCGGTGCCGGATACGAGCAGTACTTC. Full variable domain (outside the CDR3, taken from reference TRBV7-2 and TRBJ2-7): GAGVSQSPSNKVTEKGKDVELRCDPISGHTALYWYRQSLGQGLEFLIYFQGNSAPDKSGLPSDRFSAERTGGSVSTLTIQRTQQEDSAVYLCASSLSSGAGYEQYFGPGTRLTVT.

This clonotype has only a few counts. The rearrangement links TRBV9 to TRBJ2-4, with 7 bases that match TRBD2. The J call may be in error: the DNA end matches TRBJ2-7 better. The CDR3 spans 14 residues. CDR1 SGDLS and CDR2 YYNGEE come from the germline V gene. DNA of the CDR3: TGTGCCAGCAGCGTAGTAGGACTAGAGGACGAGCAGTACTTC. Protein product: CASSVVGLEDEQYF.

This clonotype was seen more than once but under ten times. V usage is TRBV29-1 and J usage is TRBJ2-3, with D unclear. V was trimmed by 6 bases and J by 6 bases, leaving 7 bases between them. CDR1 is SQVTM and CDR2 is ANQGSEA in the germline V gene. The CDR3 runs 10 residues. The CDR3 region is CSVFLDTQYF. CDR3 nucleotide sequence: TGCAGCGTGTTTCTGGATACGCAGTATTTT.

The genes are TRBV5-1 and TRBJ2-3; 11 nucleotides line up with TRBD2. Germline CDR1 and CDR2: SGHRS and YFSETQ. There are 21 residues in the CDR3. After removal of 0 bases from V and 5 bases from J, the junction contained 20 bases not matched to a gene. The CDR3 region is CASSLATGTSGGTISKDTQYF. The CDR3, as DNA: TGCGCCAGCAGCTTGGCAACCGGGACTAGCGGCGGAACGATTTCCAAAGATACGCAGTATTTT. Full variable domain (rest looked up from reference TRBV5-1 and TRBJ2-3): KAGVTQTPRYLIKTRGQQVTLSCSPISGHRSVSWYQQTPGQGLQFLFEYFSETQRNKGNFPGRFSGRQFSNSRSEMNVSTLELGDSALYLCASSLATGTSGGTISKDTQYFGPGTRLTVL.

The CDR3 DNA follows: TGTGCCAGCAGTTACTCGAAAGGGAAGAATGAGCAGTTCTTC. It translates to CASSYSKGKNEQFF. The chain combines TRBV6-5 with TRBJ2-1; no clear D gene. This CDR3 is 14 amino acids long. V dropped 0 bases and J dropped 7 bases, with 10 bases sitting between them. The V gene's germline CDR1 is MNHEY and CDR2 SVGAGI.

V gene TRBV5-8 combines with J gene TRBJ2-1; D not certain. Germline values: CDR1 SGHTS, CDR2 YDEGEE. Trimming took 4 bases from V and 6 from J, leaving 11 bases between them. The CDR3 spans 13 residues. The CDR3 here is CASSIGRSNEQFF. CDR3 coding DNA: TGTGCCAGCAGCATCGGACGAAGCAATGAGCAGTTCTTC.

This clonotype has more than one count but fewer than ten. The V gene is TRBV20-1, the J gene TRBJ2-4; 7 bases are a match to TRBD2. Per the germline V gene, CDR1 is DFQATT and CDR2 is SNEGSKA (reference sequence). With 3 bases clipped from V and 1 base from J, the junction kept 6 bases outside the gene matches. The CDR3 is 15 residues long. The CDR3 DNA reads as TGCAGTGCTAGCGATGTGGGGGGGGCCAAAAACATTCAGTACTTC. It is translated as CSASDVGGAKNIQYF.

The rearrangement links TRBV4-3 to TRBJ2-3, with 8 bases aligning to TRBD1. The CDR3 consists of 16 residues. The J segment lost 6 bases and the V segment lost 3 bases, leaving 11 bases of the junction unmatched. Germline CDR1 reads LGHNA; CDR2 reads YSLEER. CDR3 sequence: CASSHEDREGPDTQYF. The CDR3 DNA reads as TGCGCCAGCAGCCATGAGGACAGGGAAGGACCCGATACGCAGTATTTT.